This T cell receptor beta chain was observed in a study of post-analysis software for immune sequencing data (dated by TCRdb to 2013 to 2016). Looking at the study overall: Relapsing-remitting, secondary progressive and progressive-relapsing multiple sclerosis were recorded as disease courses, and subtype annotation was lacking for some patients. The patient repertoires were set against roughly eleven previously published healthy control repertoires from donors whose ages ranged from roughly 6 to 25 years. A subset of samples was prepared in parallel using single-end sample barcoding, then pooled and co-amplified after Illumina adapter ligation. Summary of the overall study and its limitations: Significantly higher frequencies in patients than in controls were found for about 5 TRBV segments, including TRBV5-6, TRBV5-1 and TRBV20-1. The control group was slightly older than the multiple sclerosis patient group. Significantly lower normalized Chao1 diversity was found in multiple sclerosis patients than in controls, suggesting substantial peripheral T-cell clonal expansion. When samples were clustered directly using the F measure, samples prepared in the same batch co-clustered strongly, which prompted a batch-effect correction.

Trimming takes 5 bases off V and 6 bases off J; junction bases not matched to a gene: 11. The germline V gene sets CDR1 to MDHEN and CDR2 to SYDVKM. The CDR3 has 16 amino acids, counting the end cysteine and phenylalanine. Only the CDR3 DNA stays, 48 bases, in frame from base 1. About this clonotype: The antigen it binds to is not known. No much larger clone is present one base from it, and per-base qualities are unavailable.

To demonstrate the VDJtools post-analysis software, TCR beta repertoires were profiled from the peripheral blood of more than ten young patients with multiple sclerosis. The patients with multiple sclerosis were children and adolescents between about 6 and 15 years of age. The library came from PCR. Instrument on record: Illumina HiSeq 2500. To reduce PCR and sequencing biases, unique molecular identifiers were incorporated into the TCR beta cDNA libraries. Some 500,000 cDNA molecules were obtained per 1 to 10 million input T cells, so each molecule approximated one T cell. The patient libraries were prepared and sequenced with the same protocol used for the earlier healthy control dataset. Within a given batch, samples were prepared together, multiplexed and sequenced on the same HiSeq lane. In the authors' own workflow: Raw barcoded reads were processed with MIGEC, and single-read molecular identifier groups were discarded before consensus assembly and CDR3 extraction. Clonotype tables were post-analysed with VDJtools, normalizing diversity by down-sampling all datasets to the smallest sample size. To correct batch-related cross-sample contamination, repertoire overlap clustering matched CDR3 amino acid sequences but not nucleotide sequences. The public reads were run again by TCRdb, first through fastp at Q25 and then through MiXCR, and only productive beta chains were kept. Merged by CDR3 protein, the rows form single entries marked with the most common genes and DNA. The V and J calls and clone size are TCRdb's, not the authors'. The sample profile shows around 770,000 distinct CDR3 sequences; roughly 50% of them were found once. The ten largest clonotypes hold just under 5% of the sample.

This TCR came from a girl under 18 with multiple sclerosis. Source material: blood. This receptor chain uses TRBV28 and TRBJ1-4, with 8 middle bases fitting TRBD1. The DNA is as follows: TGTGCCAGCAGTCGGACAGGGAGCAAGGTGGATGAAAAACTGTTTTTT. This codes for CASSRTGSKVDEKLFF.